One TCR beta chain is described in this entry. Its antigen is undetermined. All patients were untreated before thyroid surgery. The sample is drawn from a study of metastatic and nonmetastatic thyroid tumors. TCRdb re-clonotyped the PCR reads via MiXCR. Of over 55,000 clones in the sample, more than 25% were seen once. Trimming cost V 4 bases and J 4 bases; bases outside gene matches: 0. CDR1 and CDR2 from the germline V gene are MDHEN and SYDVKM. The CDR3 has 14 residues. Notes on the study in general: As reported, TCR beta diversity in blood and tumor was significantly higher in malignant thyroid tumors than in benign nodules.

This rearrangement joins TRBV28 to TRBJ1-6; 8 bases map to TRBD1. This TCR derives from a female donor with papillary thyroid cancer or a benign thyroid nodule (not recorded which). Some clones in this sample may be carry-over from other donors' samples. What was sequenced was blood. CDR3 DNA: TGTGCCAGCAGTTGGACAGGGTATAATTCACCCCTCCACTTT. Protein: CASSWTGYNSPLHF.